Listed here are 9 T cell receptor beta chains from one sample, sequenced in a study of T cell responses to AZD1222 COVID-19 vaccine. Sequencing was performed with immunoSEQ multiplex PCR; in TCRdb, only in-frame clones are kept and a portion is missing. The sample shows 140,000 or so clones, about 88% of them seen only once. The material was peripheral blood, obtained on day 0 of AZD1222 vaccination. These receptors came from an adult in good health.

The chain carries TRBV3-1 (or the pseudogene TRBV3-2) and TRBJ1-5; 9 bases match TRBD1. Trimming removed 1 base from V and 4 bases from J; junction bases left unmatched: 2. Germline V lookup: CDR1 LGHDT, CDR2 YNNKEL (reference sequence). The CDR3 totals 15 residues. The CDR3 DNA follows: TGTGCCAGCAGCCAAGGGGGGACAGGGAATCAGCCCCAGCATTTT. The encoded protein is CASSQGGTGNQPQHF.

The chain couples TRBV5-1 to TRBJ2-7; tentatively, D is TRBD1 (6 bases). Germline V gene lookup returns CDR1 SGHRS and CDR2 YFSETQ. Trimming left V 0 bases short and J 5 bases short, with 18 bases between. This CDR3 has 16 residues. CDR3 loop: CASSLAVQGPVNEQYF. Here the CDR3 DNA reads TGCGCCAGCAGCTTGGCCGTCCAGGGGCCGGTCAACGAGCAGTACTTC.

In the case of this clone: The same CDR3 arises from other DNA sequences in this sample as well. V gene TRBV2 combines with J gene TRBJ1-1, with D possibly TRBD1 on 5 matching bases. The CDR3 runs 13 residues. The ends were cut back, 2 bases at V and 5 bases at J, with 9 bases in the middle. Germline V gene sequence: CDR1 SNHLY, CDR2 FYNNEI. CDR3 loop: CASSEQGYTEAFF. DNA of the CDR3: TGTGCCAGCAGTGAACAGGGATATACTGAAGCTTTCTTT.

The rearrangement links TRBV7-9 to TRBJ2-2; no firm D call. CDR1 and CDR2 (germline): SEHNR, FQNEAQ (reference sequence). V lost 5 bases, J lost 0 bases, and 7 bases lay in between. The CDR3 runs 14 residues. This chain's CDR3 is CASSPYSNTGELFF. For the CDR3, the DNA is TGTGCCAGCAGCCCCTACTCGAACACCGGGGAGCTGTTTTTT.

The CDR3 region has the DNA TGTGCCACCAGCAGAGATAAAGGGGCTTGGGAAAAACTGTTTTTT. It translates to CATSRDKGAWEKLFF. This chain joins TRBV15 and TRBJ1-4; a possible D gene is TRBD1 (5 bases). The germline gives CDR1 LNHNV, CDR2 YYDKDF (reference sequence). The germline V and J ends were trimmed by 0 bases and 8 bases, with 13 bases remaining between them. This CDR3 region has 15 residues.

This clone has just a few counts. The chain carries TRBV4-1 and TRBJ1-4; D is possibly TRBD1 (5 bases). Germline values: CDR1 MGHRA, CDR2 YSYEKL. CDR3 size: 16 residues. Between the trimmed V and J ends, which lost 4 bases and 0 bases, there was a span of 12 bases. The CDR3 protein is CASSLRQTPTNEKLFF. The CDR3 bases are TGCGCCAGCAGCCTGCGACAGACACCAACTAATGAAAAACTGTTTTTT.

This clone was found a few times. CDR3: CTSSQDSQGREKLFF. CDR3 nucleotide sequence: TGCACCAGCAGCCAAGACAGCCAGGGGCGAGAAAAACTGTTTTTT. The rearrangement links TRBV1 to TRBJ1-4; no DNA check was done on the table's D call, TRBD1. TRBV1 is shown as a pseudogene. There are 15 residues in the CDR3.

The chain joins TRBV19 to TRBJ1-1, with 11 bases matching TRBD1. Looked up from germline, CDR1 is LNHDA and CDR2 is SQIVND (reference sequence). The CDR3 has 14 amino acids. With 5 bases clipped from V and 5 bases from J, the junction kept 4 bases outside the gene matches. The CDR3 DNA follows: TGTGCCAGTAGTCGGGGACAGGGGGTTACTGAAGCTTTCTTT. Translated, it gives CASSRGQGVTEAFF.

The chain employs TRBV24-1 and TRBJ2-2; TRBD2 agrees at 8 bases. Germline trimming cut 4 bases from V and 5 bases from J; bases unmatched to any gene: 8. The CDR3 runs to 16 residues. Germline V gene data show CDR1 as KGHDR and CDR2 as SFDVKD. In DNA form, the CDR3 reads TGTGCCACCAGTGACCACCTAGCGGGCGAGACCGGGGAGCTGTTTTTT. This codes for CATSDHLAGETGELFF.